Here is one TCR beta chain with its context. Its cognate antigen is unknown. 60 Vbeta and 13 Jbeta primers were used in PCR. TCRdb's table, derived via immunoSEQ multiplex PCR, lists solely in-frame clones and lacks some. This table holds approximately 150,000 clones. This CDR3 spans 13 amino acids. CDR1 is SNHLY, CDR2 FYNNEI, per germline. V trimming: 5 bases; J trimming: 1 base; junction bases outside the gene matches: 1. The data belong to a study of cytomegalovirus exposure and HLA in healthy donors. Study as a whole: HLA-typed donors were the source of around 85 million unique TCRs held in an early data release. Of approximately 400 genotyped donors, more than 75% clustered with self-reported Caucasian donors. Regarding the study as a whole: Looking again later, the authors saw that most CMV-associated TCR beta chains seemed HLA-restricted. It has been reported that TCR beta sequences accurately predicted the HLA-A and HLA-B alleles of most subjects.

The sequenced sample was PBMCs. This receptor was taken from a woman aged 40 to 49 in good health and CMV-seronegative. This chain uses TRBV2 with TRBJ1-1; 7 bases are a match to TRBD1. The CDR3 is CASSTGENTEAFF. CDR3 nucleotides: TGTGCCAGCAGTACAGGGGAGAACACTGAAGCTTTCTTT.